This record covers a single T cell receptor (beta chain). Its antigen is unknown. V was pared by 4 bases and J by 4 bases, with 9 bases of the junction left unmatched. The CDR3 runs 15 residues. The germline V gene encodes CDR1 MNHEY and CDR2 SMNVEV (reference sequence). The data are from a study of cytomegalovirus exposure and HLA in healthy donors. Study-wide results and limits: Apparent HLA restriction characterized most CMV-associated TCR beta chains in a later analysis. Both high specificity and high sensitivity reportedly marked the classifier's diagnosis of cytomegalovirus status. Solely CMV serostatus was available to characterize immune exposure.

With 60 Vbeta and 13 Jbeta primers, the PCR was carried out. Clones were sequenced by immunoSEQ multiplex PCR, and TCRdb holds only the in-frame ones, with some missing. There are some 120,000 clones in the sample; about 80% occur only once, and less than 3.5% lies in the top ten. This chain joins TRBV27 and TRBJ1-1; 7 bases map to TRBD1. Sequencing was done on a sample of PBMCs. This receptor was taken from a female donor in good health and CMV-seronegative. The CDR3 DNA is TGTGCCAGCAGTTCCCAGGGGGGACAGTTCACTGAAGCTTTCTTT. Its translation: CASSSQGGQFTEAFF.